This T cell receptor (beta chain) is drawn from a study of T cell repertoires in cytomegalovirus infection. Via MiXCR, TCRdb re-called the reads, giving one row per CDR3 protein. The profile shows about 46,000 distinct CDR3 sequences, nearly 20% of them singletons. Trimming shortened V by 4 bases and J by 14 bases, and 24 bases separated the two germline ends. The CDR3 totals 15 residues. Only one count was recorded for this clonotype. Its matching antigen is unknown. The starting material was CD8+ T cells from cultured PBMCs, obtained from culture after CMV antigen stimulation. This rearrangement joins TRBV6-7 to TRBJ1-5; possibly TRBD1 for D (5 bases). TRBV6-7 is annotated as an ORF whose role is uncertain. The clonotype comes from a human donor in good health (CMV status not recorded). Some clones in this sample may be carry-over from other donors' samples. The CDR3 DNA reads as TGTGCCAGCAGTTTACCGTTCCAGGGAATCCAGGACGAGCATTTT. Translating it yields CASSLPFQGIQDEHF.